This T cell receptor beta chain came from a study of vaccination and CD4 T cells after COVID-19. The V end lost 2 bases, the J end lost 10 bases, and 11 bases lay between the germline ends. The CDR3 is made up of 12 amino acids. Germline V gives CDR1 WNHNN, CDR2 SYGVQD (reference sequence). Sequencing of DNA taken from cultured CD4+ T cells relied on the Oncomine TCR Beta short-read assay. TCRdb ran MiXCR on the PCR reads and lists one entry per CDR3 protein. The sample lists roughly 9,000 distinct CDR3 sequences, 48% occurring once. Treatment: approximately nine-day PBMC culture with coronavirus spike peptide pools or control peptides (ViraFEST assay). Ahead of the COVID-19 pandemic (2011-2018), the CD4+ T cells of the unexposed donor were collected. As concerns this clonotype: What it recognizes is unknown.

The source material was CD4+ T cells from blood, cultured in vitro. This TCR derives from a human donor in good health. J is TRBJ1-1 and V is TRBV10-1; D is unresolved. CDR3 sequence: CASSEGFEGAFF. As DNA, the CDR3 is TGCGCCAGCAGTGAGGGGTTCGAGGGAGCTTTCTTT.